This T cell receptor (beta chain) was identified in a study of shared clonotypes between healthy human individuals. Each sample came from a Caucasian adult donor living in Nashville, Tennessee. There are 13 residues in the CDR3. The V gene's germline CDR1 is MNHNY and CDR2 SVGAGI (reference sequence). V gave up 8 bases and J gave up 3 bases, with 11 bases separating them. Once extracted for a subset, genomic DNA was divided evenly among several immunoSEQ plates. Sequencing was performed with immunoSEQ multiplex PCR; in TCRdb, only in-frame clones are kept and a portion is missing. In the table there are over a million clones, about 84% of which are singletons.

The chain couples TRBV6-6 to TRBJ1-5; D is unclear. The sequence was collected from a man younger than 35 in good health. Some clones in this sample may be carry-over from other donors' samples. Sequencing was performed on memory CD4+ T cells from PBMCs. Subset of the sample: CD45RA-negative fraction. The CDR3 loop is CASEGGNNQPQHF. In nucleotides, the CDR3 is TGTGCCAGCGAGGGAGGGAACAATCAGCCCCAGCATTTT.